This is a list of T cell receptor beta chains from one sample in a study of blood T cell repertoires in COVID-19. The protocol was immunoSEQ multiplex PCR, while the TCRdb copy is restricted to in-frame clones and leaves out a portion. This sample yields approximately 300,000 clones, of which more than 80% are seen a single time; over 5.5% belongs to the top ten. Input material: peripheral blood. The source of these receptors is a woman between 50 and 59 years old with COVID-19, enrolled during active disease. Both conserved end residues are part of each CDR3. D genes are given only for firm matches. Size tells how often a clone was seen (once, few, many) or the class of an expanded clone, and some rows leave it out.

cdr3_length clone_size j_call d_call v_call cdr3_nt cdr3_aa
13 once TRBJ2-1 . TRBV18 TGTGCCAGCTCACCCGGGACACGGAATGAGCAGTTCTTC CASSPGTRNEQFF
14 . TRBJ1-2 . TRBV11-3 TGTGCCAGCAGCTTAGGACAGGCCCCTGGGGGCTACACCTTC CASSLGQAPGGYTF
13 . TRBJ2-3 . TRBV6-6 TGTGCCAGCAGTATTATCAGCACAGATACGCAGTATTTT CASSIISTDTQYF
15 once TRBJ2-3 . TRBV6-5 TGTGCCAGCAGTTCCATTCCCGTTGACCCTAGTACGCAGTATTTT CASSSIPVDPSTQYF
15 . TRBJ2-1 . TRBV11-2 TGTGCCAGCAGCTTAGATGCGGGATCCCACAATGAGCAGTTCTTC CASSLDAGSHNEQFF
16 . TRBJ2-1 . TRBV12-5 TGTGCTAGTGGTTTGGACCCCTCGGCAGGGTCCGATGAGCAGTTCTTC CASGLDPSAGSDEQFF
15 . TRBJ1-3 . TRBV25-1 TGTGCCAGCAGTGATGCCGGGACAAATGGAAACACCATATATTTT CASSDAGTNGNTIYF
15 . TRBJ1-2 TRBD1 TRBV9 TGTGCCAGCAGCCGCCATCCTCAGGGGGCAGAAGGCTACACCTTC CASSRHPQGAEGYTF
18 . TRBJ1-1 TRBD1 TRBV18 TGTGCCAGCTCACCCCGCAAATTGGACAGGGGCCGAGGGGCTGAAGCTTTCTTT CASSPRKLDRGRGAEAFF
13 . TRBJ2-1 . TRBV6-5 TGTGCCAGCCAGGGGAGCTCCTACAATGAGCAGTTCTTC CASQGSSYNEQFF
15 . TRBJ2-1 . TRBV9 TGTGCCAGCAGCGTGTCCGGGAGCTCCTACAATGAGCAGTTCTTC CASSVSGSSYNEQFF
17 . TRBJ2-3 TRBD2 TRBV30 TGTGCCTGGAGAGGGTCCGGGACTAGCGGGCCTTCAGGTACGCAGTATTTT CAWRGSGTSGPSGTQYF
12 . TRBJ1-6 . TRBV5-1 TGCGCCAGCAGCTCAGGGGATTCACCCCTCCACTTT CASSSGDSPLHF
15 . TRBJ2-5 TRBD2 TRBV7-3 TGTGCCAGCAGCTTTACTAGCGGCAGTGGTGCGACCCAGTACTTC CASSFTSGSGATQYF
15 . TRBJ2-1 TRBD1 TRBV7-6 TGTGCCAGCAGCTTAATCGGGACAGGCCACCATGAGCAGTTCTTC CASSLIGTGHHEQFF
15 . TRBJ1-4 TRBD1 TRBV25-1 TGTGCCAGCAGTGTACCGGGACAGACTAATGAAAAACTGTTTTTT CASSVPGQTNEKLFF
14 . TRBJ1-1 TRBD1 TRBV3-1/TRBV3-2 TGTGCCAGTCGAAGGGACAGTGTGAACACTGAAGCTTTCTTT CASRRDSVNTEAFF
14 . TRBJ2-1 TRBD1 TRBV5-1 TGCGCCAGCAGCTCGGGACAGGGATACAATGAGCAGTTCTTC CASSSGQGYNEQFF
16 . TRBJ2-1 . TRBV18 TGTGCCAGCTCACCAGGGGGGGCCGTCTCCTACAATGAGCAGTTCTTC CASSPGGAVSYNEQFF
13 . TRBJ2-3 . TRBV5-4 TGTGCCAGCAGCAGCCCGGTCGCAGATACGCAGTATTTT CASSSPVADTQYF
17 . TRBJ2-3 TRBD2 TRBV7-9 TGTGCCAGCAGCTTAGGTAGCGGGAGGCAAGGCACAGATACGCAGTATTTT CASSLGSGRQGTDTQYF
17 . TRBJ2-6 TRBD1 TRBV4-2 TGTGCCAGCAGCTGGGACAGCCAAAACTCTGGGGCCAACGTCCTGACTTTC CASSWDSQNSGANVLTF
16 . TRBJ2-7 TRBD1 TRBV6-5 TGTGCCAGCAGTTACCCGCCGGGACAGGGGGCATACGAGCAGTACTTC CASSYPPGQGAYEQYF